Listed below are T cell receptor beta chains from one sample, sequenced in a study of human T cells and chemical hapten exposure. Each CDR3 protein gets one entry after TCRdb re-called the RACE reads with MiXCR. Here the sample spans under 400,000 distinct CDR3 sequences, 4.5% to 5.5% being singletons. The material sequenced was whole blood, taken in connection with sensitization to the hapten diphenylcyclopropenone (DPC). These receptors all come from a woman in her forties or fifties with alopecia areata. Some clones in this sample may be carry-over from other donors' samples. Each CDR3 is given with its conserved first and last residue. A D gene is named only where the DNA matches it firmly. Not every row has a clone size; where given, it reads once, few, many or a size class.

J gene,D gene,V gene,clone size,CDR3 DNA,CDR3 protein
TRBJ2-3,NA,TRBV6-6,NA,TGTGCCAGCAGTGGCGGACTACAAGATACGCAGTATTTT,CASSGGLQDTQYF
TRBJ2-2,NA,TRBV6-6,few,TGTGCCAGCAGTTACTACGGGGGCATGAGGGCCGGGGAGCTGTTTTTT,CASSYYGGMRAGELFF
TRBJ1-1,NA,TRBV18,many,TGTGCCAGCTCACCACTACGGGGCAGGGGGAACACTGAAGCTTTCTTT,CASSPLRGRGNTEAFF
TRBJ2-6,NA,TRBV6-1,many,TGTGCCAGCACCCTAACAGGTACTGGGGCCAACGTCCTGACTTTC,CASTLTGTGANVLTF
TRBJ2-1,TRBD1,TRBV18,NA,TGTGCCAGCTCACTTTCCATCGGGACAGGTGCGGTAGATGAGCAGTTCTTC,CASSLSIGTGAVDEQFF
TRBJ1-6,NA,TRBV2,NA,TGTGCCAGCAACCCCGGCCCGTATAATTCACCCCTCCACTTT,CASNPGPYNSPLHF
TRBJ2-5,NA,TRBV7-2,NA,TGTGCCAGCAGCTTGATCCTCAGCCAAGAGACCCAGTACTTC,CASSLILSQETQYF
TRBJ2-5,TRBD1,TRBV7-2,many,TGTGCCAGCAGCTTCTCCGGGACAGGGTCAAAAGAGACCCAGTACTTC,CASSFSGTGSKETQYF
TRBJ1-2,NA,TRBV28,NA,TGTGCCAGCAGTCTCCTGACACAGAATAACTATGGCTACACCTTC,CASSLLTQNNYGYTF
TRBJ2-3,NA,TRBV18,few,TGTGCCAGCTCACCAGGGCTAGAGAGCTATACGCAGTATTTT,CASSPGLESYTQYF
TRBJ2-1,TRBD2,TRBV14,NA,TGTGCCAGCGCTCAAGCGGGGGTCTCCTACAATGAGCAGTTCTTC,CASAQAGVSYNEQFF
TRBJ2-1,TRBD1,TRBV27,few,TGTGCCAGCTCTAGGGGGCCATCCTACAATGAGCAGCTCTTC,CASSRGPSYNEQLF
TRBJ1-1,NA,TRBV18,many,TGTGCCAGCTCACCAGGCGAAGGACGGAGCATTGGAGCTTTCTTT,CASSPGEGRSIGAFF
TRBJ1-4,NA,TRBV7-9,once,TGTGCCAGCAGCGAAGACAGGCCAAATGAAATACTGTTTTTT,CASSEDRPNEILFF
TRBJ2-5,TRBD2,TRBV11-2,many,TGTGCCAGCAGCTCCGCCGGGACTAACTCCCCACAAGAGACCCAGTACTTC,CASSSAGTNSPQETQYF
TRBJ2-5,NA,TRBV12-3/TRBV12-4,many,TGTGCCATCTCAAGGAACCAAGAGACCCAGTACTTC,CAISRNQETQYF
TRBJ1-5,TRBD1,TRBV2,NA,TGTGCCAGCATAGCCCGACAGGGATGGGACCAGCCCCAGCATTTT,CASIARQGWDQPQHF
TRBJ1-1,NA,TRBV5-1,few,TGCGCCAGCAGCCCCTTCGGGGGCAACCCTGAAGCTTTCTTT,CASSPFGGNPEAFF
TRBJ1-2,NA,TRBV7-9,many,TGTGCCAGCAGCTTAGCAAGCGGCGGGAACTATGGCTACACCTTC,CASSLASGGNYGYTF
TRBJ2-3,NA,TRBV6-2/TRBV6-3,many,TGTGCCAGCAGACTGACGGCGGTAGATACGCAGTATTTT,CASRLTAVDTQYF
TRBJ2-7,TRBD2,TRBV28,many,TGTGCCAGCAGTTCGGGACTAGCGGGAGTCGAGCAGTACTTC,CASSSGLAGVEQYF